Listed below are T cell receptor beta chains from one sample, sequenced in a study of T cells in Graves' hyperthyroidism and ophthalmopathy. TCRdb reanalysed the multiplex PCR reads using MiXCR and keeps one entry per CDR3 protein. The sample holds approximately 710,000 distinct CDR3 sequences, roughly 17% seen once. The source material was blood. These receptors originate from a man aged 50 or older with Graves' hyperthyroidism. Both conserved end residues are part of each CDR3. A D gene is named only where the DNA matches it firmly. Some rows mark clone size as missing; the rest say once, few, many or name a class of expanded clone.

d_gene	abundance	v_gene	j_gene	CDR3aa	CDR3nt
.	many	TRBV12-3/TRBV12-4	TRBJ1-6	CASSPQGRDSPLHF	TGTGCCAGCAGCCCTCAGGGTAGGGATTCACCCCTCCACTTT
TRBD2	.	TRBV6-1	TRBJ2-1	CASKGLAGINEQFF	TGTGCCAGCAAAGGACTAGCGGGCATCAATGAGCAGTTCTTC
TRBD1	many	TRBV9	TRBJ1-3	CASSGRDRIFSGNTIYF	TGTGCCAGCAGCGGCCGGGACAGGATCTTCTCTGGAAACACCATATATTTT
.	.	TRBV6-5	TRBJ2-1	CASSYTVRNEQFF	TGTGCCAGCAGTTACACGGTTCGGAATGAGCAGTTCTTC
TRBD2	few	TRBV3-1	TRBJ2-1	CASSPGTSARGYNEQFF	TGTGCCAGCAGCCCTGGAACTAGCGCCCGGGGCTACAATGAGCAGTTCTTC
TRBD2	many	TRBV7-3	TRBJ2-5	CASSQAGREYETQYF	TGTGCCAGCAGTCAAGCAGGGCGGGAGTATGAGACCCAGTACTTC
.	.	TRBV27	TRBJ1-5	CASSEGVSSNQPQHF	TGTGCCAGCAGTGAAGGGGTCAGTAGCAATCAGCCCCAGCATTTT
.	many	TRBV27	TRBJ1-5	CASSLILGVSNQPQHF	TGTGCCAGCAGTTTAATTTTGGGGGTTAGCAATCAGCCCCAGCATTTT
TRBD1	few	TRBV20-1	TRBJ2-2	CSAPGTGFPIGELFF	TGCAGTGCTCCAGGGACAGGGTTCCCCATCGGGGAGCTGTTTTTT
.	many	TRBV28	TRBJ2-3	CASSLVRVQADTQYF	TGTGCCAGCAGTTTAGTAAGGGTACAGGCAGATACGCAGTATTTT
TRBD2	few	TRBV27	TRBJ2-7	CASSGLAGDYEQYF	TGTGCCAGCAGCGGACTAGCGGGAGATTACGAGCAGTACTTC
TRBD1	many	TRBV20-1	TRBJ1-5	CSASSGQNNQPQHF	TGCAGTGCTTCTTCGGGACAGAACAATCAGCCCCAGCATTTT
TRBD2	once	TRBV12-3/TRBV12-4	TRBJ2-1	CASSIRVAGGSYNEQFF	TGTGCCAGCAGTATCAGGGTGGCGGGAGGGTCCTACAATGAGCAGTTCTTC
TRBD2	few	TRBV3-1	TRBJ2-2	CASSQHGLGGGELFF	TGTGCCAGCAGCCAACACGGACTAGGAGGCGGGGAGCTGTTTTTT
TRBD1	.	TRBV30	TRBJ1-3	CAWNLQGRPSGNTIYF	TGTGCCTGGAACCTACAGGGGCGACCCTCTGGAAACACCATATATTTT
.	.	TRBV4-3	TRBJ2-3	CASSQDSGGSDTQYF	TGCGCCAGCAGCCAAGATAGCGGCGGATCAGATACGCAGTATTTT
.	many	TRBV6-6	TRBJ2-7	CASSYSRGGGSREQYF	TGTGCCAGCAGTTACTCGAGGGGGGGGGGCTCAAGGGAGCAGTACTTC
.	many	TRBV12-3/TRBV12-4	TRBJ2-5	CASSPARQETQYF	TGTGCCAGCAGCCCCGCCCGGCAAGAGACCCAGTACTTC
.	.	TRBV3-1	TRBJ2-6	CASSLMRGVSGANVLTF	TGTGCCAGCAGCCTCATGCGTGGAGTCTCTGGGGCCAACGTCCTGACTTTC
.	many	TRBV28	TRBJ2-4	CASSLWGDPKNIQYF	TGTGCCAGCAGTTTATGGGGGGATCCCAAAAACATTCAGTACTTC
.	.	TRBV6-2/TRBV6-3	TRBJ2-1	CASSYSAGNEQFF	TGTGCCAGCAGTTACTCGGCGGGTAATGAGCAGTTCTTC
.	many	TRBV30	TRBJ1-2	CAWSATGYYGYTF	TGTGCCTGGAGCGCTACAGGGTACTATGGCTACACCTTC
.	few	TRBV28	TRBJ2-5	CASSLFEGSETQYF	TGTGCCAGCAGTTTATTTGAGGGTTCAGAGACCCAGTACTTC
TRBD2	many	TRBV2	TRBJ2-3	CASSLLAMGDTQYF	TGTGCCAGCAGCCTACTAGCGATGGGTGATACGCAGTATTTT
.	many	TRBV12-3/TRBV12-4	TRBJ2-3	CASSLGSGTTADTQYF	TGTGCCAGCAGTTTGGGGTCAGGGACAACGGCAGATACGCAGTATTTT
TRBD2	.	TRBV9	TRBJ2-3	CASSVAPSGSYTDTQYF	TGTGCCAGCAGCGTGGCGCCTAGCGGGAGTTACACAGATACGCAGTATTTT
TRBD1	few	TRBV7-9	TRBJ1-4	CASSSGDRGWEKLFF	TGTGCCAGCAGCTCGGGGGACAGGGGTTGGGAAAAACTGTTTTTT
TRBD1	few	TRBV15	TRBJ1-5	CATSREGTGDQPQHF	TGTGCCACCAGCAGAGAAGGGACAGGGGATCAGCCCCAGCATTTT
.	once	TRBV30	TRBJ2-5	CAWSNEGRETHYF	TGTGCTTGGAGTAATGAGGGAAGAGAGACCCATTACTTC
.	many	TRBV27	TRBJ2-1	CASSGLSSSYNEQFF	TGTGCCAGCAGTGGCCTTTCGAGCTCCTACAATGAGCAGTTCTTC
.	many	TRBV30	TRBJ2-7	CAWSVDGTYEQYF	TGTGCCTGGAGTGTAGACGGAACCTACGAGCAGTACTTC
.	.	TRBV24-1	TRBJ2-3	CATSAAGTSTDTQYF	TGTGCCACCAGTGCCGCAGGGACTAGCACAGATACGCAGTATTTT
TRBD2	.	TRBV29-1	TRBJ2-2	CSVGASGRIKTGELFF	TGCAGCGTTGGGGCTAGCGGGAGGATAAAAACCGGGGAGCTGTTTTTT
TRBD2	many	TRBV7-9	TRBJ2-5	CASSPQGLAEETQYF	TGTGCCAGCAGCCCTCAGGGACTAGCGGAAGAGACCCAGTACTTC
.	many	TRBV7-2	TRBJ2-7	CASSLGTIYEQYF	TGTGCCAGCAGCCTCGGGACAATCTACGAGCAGTACTTC
.	many	TRBV30	TRBJ1-3	CAWRSEGTGNTIYF	TGTGCCTGGAGATCAGAGGGTACCGGAAACACCATATATTTT
TRBD1	.	TRBV19	TRBJ1-5	CASSIEDRGLQPQHF	TGTGCCAGTAGTATAGAGGACAGGGGGCTTCAGCCCCAGCATTTT
TRBD1	many	TRBV29-1	TRBJ2-7	CSVVGIRTGLGSYEQYF	TGCAGCGTTGTCGGGATAAGGACAGGGTTAGGGAGCTACGAGCAGTACTTC
.	many	TRBV2	TRBJ1-1	CASRGVQRNTEAFF	TGTGCCAGCAGGGGGGTCCAGAGGAACACTGAAGCTTTCTTT
.	many	TRBV11-2	TRBJ2-1	CASTPGREPGEQFF	TGTGCCAGCACCCCGGGCCGGGAGCCGGGAGAGCAGTTCTTC
TRBD2	.	TRBV10-2	TRBJ2-5	CASSPPGSGRAAETQYF	TGCGCCAGCAGTCCTCCGGGGAGCGGGAGGGCCGCGGAGACCCAGTACTTC
.	few	TRBV18	TRBJ2-5	CASSPRASEETQYF	TGTGCCAGCTCACCAAGGGCTAGCGAGGAGACCCAGTACTTC
.	few	TRBV12-3/TRBV12-4	TRBJ2-1	CASSSGTERFF	TGTGCCAGCAGTTCCGGGACGGAGAGGTTCTTC
.	few	TRBV4-1	TRBJ1-1	CASSQVSSGVGTEAFF	TGCGCCAGCAGCCAAGTATCATCGGGGGTGGGTACTGAAGCTTTCTTT
.	.	TRBV7-3	TRBJ2-3	CASSLTRETDTQYF	TGTGCCAGCAGCTTAACTAGGGAGACAGATACGCAGTATTTT
.	few	TRBV20-1	TRBJ1-5	CSARVKGIAADQPQHF	TGCAGTGCTAGAGTAAAGGGAATAGCGGCCGATCAGCCCCAGCATTTT
.	few	TRBV10-3	TRBJ1-1	CAISESTGLMNTEAFF	TGTGCCATCAGTGAGTCGACAGGCCTGATGAACACTGAAGCTTTCTTT
.	.	TRBV27	TRBJ2-7	CASSLGGRGTYEQYF	TGTGCCAGCAGTTTAGGTGGGAGGGGGACCTACGAGCAGTACTTC
TRBD1	few	TRBV29-1	TRBJ1-3	CSVEAASRGSSGNTIYF	TGCAGCGTTGAGGCAGCCTCCAGGGGGAGCTCTGGAAACACCATATATTTT
TRBD2	many	TRBV30	TRBJ2-1	CACASGNGEQFF	TGTGCCTGCGCTAGCGGGAATGGTGAGCAGTTCTTC
.	.	TRBV7-9	TRBJ2-1	CASSLSSATAYNEQFF	TGTGCCAGCAGCTTATCGAGTGCGACGGCGTACAATGAGCAGTTCTTC
TRBD2	few	TRBV5-1	TRBJ2-3	CASSMTSGRGHDTDTQYF	TGCGCCAGCAGCATGACTAGCGGGAGGGGCCATGACACAGATACGCAGTATTTT
TRBD2	many	TRBV2	TRBJ2-6	CASSESGRARVGANVLTF	TGTGCCAGCAGTGAATCAGGGAGGGCGCGGGTTGGGGCCAACGTCCTGACTTTC
.	many	TRBV6-2/TRBV6-3	TRBJ2-6	CASSYRLVGAGANVLTF	TGTGCCAGCAGTTACCGCCTGGTCGGGGCTGGGGCCAACGTCCTGACTTTC
.	many	TRBV20-1	TRBJ1-2	CSARNRDTYGYTF	TGCAGTGCTAGAAACAGGGATACCTATGGCTACACCTTC
.	.	TRBV19	TRBJ1-5	CASTDNGMPQPQHF	TGTGCCAGTACGGACAACGGGATGCCCCAGCCCCAGCATTTT
.	many	TRBV3-1	TRBJ1-2	CASSQGWSNYGYTF	TGTGCCAGCAGCCAGGGGTGGTCTAACTATGGCTACACCTTC
TRBD2	many	TRBV27	TRBJ2-3	CASSPLGTSGIQDTQYF	TGTGCCAGCAGTCCACTCGGGACTAGCGGGATCCAAGATACGCAGTATTTT
.	many	TRBV7-3	TRBJ2-5	CASSLIGFGQETQYF	TGTGCCAGCAGCTTAATTGGCTTTGGGCAAGAGACCCAGTACTTC